This T cell receptor beta chain appears in the sequencing data of a study of early T cells in non-severe SARS-CoV-2 infection. Overall study findings and caveats: Matching against VDJdb likely underestimated virus-specific expansions, favoring anti-spike CD8.

In regard to this clonotype: Antigen specificity is unknown.

Trimming pared 4 bases from V and 7 bases from J, leaving 13 bases between. The V gene's germline CDR1 is SGHDN and CDR2 FVKESK. The CDR3 is 13 amino acids. Using its own MiXCR run on the 5' RACE reads, TCRdb lists one record per CDR3 protein. The table records over 85,000 distinct CDR3 sequences, approximately 15% of them present only once. The V and J genes are TRBV14 and TRBJ1-2, with D perhaps TRBD1 (5 bases). Source material: whole blood. This TCR derives from an adult who was a healthcare worker with PCR-confirmed SARS-CoV-2 infection or an uninfected control (not recorded which). The CDR3: CASSPLFRGGYTF. As DNA, the CDR3 is TGTGCCAGCAGCCCCTTGTTTAGGGGTGGCTACACCTTC.